Sequencing of this T cell receptor (beta chain) was carried out in a study of regulatory T cells in long-lasting Graves disease. Overall study: Newly diagnosed Graves' patients had under 3 months of antithyroid drugs. Study findings and constraints: Having only a small sample size may have limited accuracy.

The CDR3 has 14 residues. Unmatched junction bases numbered 8, after V lost 5 bases and J lost 9 bases. Germline lookup yields CDR1 SGHTA and CDR2 FQGTGA. This clonotype showed up just a few times. Its antigen is unknown. To make TCR beta libraries, researchers used iRepertoire HTBI primers and Arm-PCR of CDR3 regions. TCRdb reprocessed the multiplex PCR reads with MiXCR, giving one entry per CDR3 protein. This sample has about 560,000 distinct CDR3 sequences; roughly a sixth occur once, and the top ten carry around 13%. This sample's time point: newly diagnosed GD, antithyroid drugs for less than 3 months. Extracted RNA from PBMCs served as the source of the TCR library. Another study also made use of these data, one on T cells in Graves' hyperthyroidism and ophthalmopathy. That source notes: Before onset, by a median of around six months, the model predicted ophthalmopathy.

The rearrangement joins TRBV7-3 to TRBJ2-1; TRBD2 agrees at 9 bases. This TCR derives from a man younger than 35 with Graves disease. The source material was peripheral blood mononuclear cells (PBMCs), sampled at new diagnosis, from a patient treated with antithyroid drugs. The CDR3 coding sequence is TGTGCCAGCAGCGTAGCGGGAGTTTTTGCTGAGCAGTTCTTC. It translates to CASSVAGVFAEQFF.